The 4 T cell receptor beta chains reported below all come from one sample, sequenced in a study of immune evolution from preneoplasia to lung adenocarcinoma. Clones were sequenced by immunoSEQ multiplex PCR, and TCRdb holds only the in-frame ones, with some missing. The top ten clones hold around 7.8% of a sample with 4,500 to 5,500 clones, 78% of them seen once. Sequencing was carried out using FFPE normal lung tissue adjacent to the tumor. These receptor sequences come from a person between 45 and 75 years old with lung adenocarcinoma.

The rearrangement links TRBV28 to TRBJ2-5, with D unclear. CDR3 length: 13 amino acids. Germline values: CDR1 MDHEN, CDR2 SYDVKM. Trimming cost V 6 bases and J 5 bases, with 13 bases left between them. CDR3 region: CASRWSGSETQYF. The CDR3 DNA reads TGTGCCAGCAGGTGGTCAGGATCGGAGACCCAGTACTTC.

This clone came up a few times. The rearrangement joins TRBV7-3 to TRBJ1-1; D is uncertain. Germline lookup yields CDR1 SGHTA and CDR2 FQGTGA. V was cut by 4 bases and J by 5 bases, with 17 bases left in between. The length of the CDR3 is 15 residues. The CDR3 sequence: CASSSGGYGETEAFF. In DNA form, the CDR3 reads TGTGCCAGCAGCTCTGGAGGTTATGGGGAAACTGAAGCTTTCTTT.

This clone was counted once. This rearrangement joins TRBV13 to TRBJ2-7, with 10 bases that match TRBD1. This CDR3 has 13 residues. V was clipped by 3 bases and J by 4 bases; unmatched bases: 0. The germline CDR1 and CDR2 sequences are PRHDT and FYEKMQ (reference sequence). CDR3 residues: CASSLGQGYEQYF. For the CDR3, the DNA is TGTGCCAGCAGCTTGGGACAGGGGTACGAGCAGTACTTC.

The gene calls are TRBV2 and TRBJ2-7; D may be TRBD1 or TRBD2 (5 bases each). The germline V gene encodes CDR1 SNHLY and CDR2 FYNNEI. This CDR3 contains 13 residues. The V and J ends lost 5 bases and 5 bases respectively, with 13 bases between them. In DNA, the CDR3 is TGTGCCAGCAGTCCCATGCTGGGGGACGAGCAGTACTTC. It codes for CASSPMLGDEQYF. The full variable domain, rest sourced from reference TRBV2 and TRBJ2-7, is EPEVTQTPSHQVTQMGQEVILRCVPISNHLYFYWYRQILGQKVEFLVSFYNNEISEKSEIFDDQFSVERPDGSNFTLKIRSTKLEDSAMYFCASSPMLGDEQYFGPGTRLTVT.